Described below is a single T cell receptor beta chain sequence and its context. These data originate in a study of blood T cell repertoires in COVID-19. Sequencing used immunoSEQ multiplex PCR; TCRdb keeps in-frame clones, though not all of them. The sample holds about 300,000 clones, about 87% seen once. CDR3 length: 16 residues. Trimming took 0 bases from V and 3 from J, leaving 14 bases between them. The germline CDR1 and CDR2 sequences are LNHNV and YYDKDF (reference sequence). Seattle patients were enrolled while actively infected and followed longitudinally. Sequencing was carried out using peripheral blood. This chain connects TRBV15 to TRBJ2-5; weak D call: TRBD1 (5 bases). This clonotype originated in a woman aged 25-40 years with COVID-19, enrolled during active disease. The CDR3 DNA reads TGTGCCACCAGCAGAGACGGCAGGGATTGGGAAGAGACCCAGTACTTC. Its translation is CATSRDGRDWEETQYF.